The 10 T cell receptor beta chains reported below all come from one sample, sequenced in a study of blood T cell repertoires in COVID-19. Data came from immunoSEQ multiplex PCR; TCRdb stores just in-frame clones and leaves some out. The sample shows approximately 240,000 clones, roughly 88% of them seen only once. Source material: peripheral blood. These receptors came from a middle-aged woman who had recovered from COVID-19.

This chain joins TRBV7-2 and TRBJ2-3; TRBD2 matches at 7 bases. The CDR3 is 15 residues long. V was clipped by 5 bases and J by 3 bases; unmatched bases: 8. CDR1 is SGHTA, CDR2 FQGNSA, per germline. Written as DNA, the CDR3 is TGTGCCAGCAGCCTCACTGGGGGGGGAACAGATACGCAGTATTTT. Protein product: CASSLTGGGTDTQYF.

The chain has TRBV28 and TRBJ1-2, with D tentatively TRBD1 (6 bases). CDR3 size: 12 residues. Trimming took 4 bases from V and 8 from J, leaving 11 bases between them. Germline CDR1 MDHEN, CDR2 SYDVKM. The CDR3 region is CASSYNRVGYTF. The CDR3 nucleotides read TGTGCCAGCAGTTACAACAGGGTGGGCTACACCTTC.

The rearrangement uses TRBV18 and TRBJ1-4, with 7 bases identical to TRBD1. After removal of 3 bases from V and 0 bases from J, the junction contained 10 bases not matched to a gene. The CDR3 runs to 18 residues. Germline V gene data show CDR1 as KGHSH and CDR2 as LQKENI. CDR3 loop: CASSPFGTALATNEKLFF. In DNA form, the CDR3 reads TGTGCCAGCTCACCGTTCGGGACAGCCTTAGCAACTAATGAAAAACTGTTTTTT.

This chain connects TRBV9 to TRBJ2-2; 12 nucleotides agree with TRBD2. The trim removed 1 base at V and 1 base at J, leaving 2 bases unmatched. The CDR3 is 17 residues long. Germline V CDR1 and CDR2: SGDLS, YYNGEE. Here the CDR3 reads CASSVRTSGVNTGELFF. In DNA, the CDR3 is TGTGCCAGCAGCGTAAGGACTAGCGGGGTGAACACCGGGGAGCTGTTTTTT.

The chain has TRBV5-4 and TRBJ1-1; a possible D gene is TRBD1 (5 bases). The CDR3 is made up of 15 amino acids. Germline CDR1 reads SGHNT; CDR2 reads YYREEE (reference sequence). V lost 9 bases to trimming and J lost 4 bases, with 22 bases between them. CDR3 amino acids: CATKKQGSLGTEAFF. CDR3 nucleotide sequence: TGTGCCACTAAAAAGCAGGGAAGCCTGGGCACTGAAGCTTTCTTT.

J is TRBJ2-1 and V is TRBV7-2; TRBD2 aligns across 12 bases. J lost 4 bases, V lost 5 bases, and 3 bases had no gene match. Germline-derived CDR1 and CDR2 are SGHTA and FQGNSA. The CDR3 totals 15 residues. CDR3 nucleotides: TGTGCCAGCAGCGCGACTAGCGGGGGTTACAATGAGCAGTTCTTC. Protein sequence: CASSATSGGYNEQFF.

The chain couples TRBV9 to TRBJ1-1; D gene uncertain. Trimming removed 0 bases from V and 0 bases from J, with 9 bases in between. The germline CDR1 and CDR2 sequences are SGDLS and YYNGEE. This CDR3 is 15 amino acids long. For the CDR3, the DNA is TGTGCCAGCAGCGTAGGCCCAGACATGAACACTGAAGCTTTCTTT. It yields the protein CASSVGPDMNTEAFF. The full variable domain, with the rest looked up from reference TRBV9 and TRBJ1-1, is DSGVTQTPKHLITATGQRVTLRCSPRSGDLSVYWYQQSLDQGLQFLIQYYNGEERAKGNILERFSAQQFPDLHSELNLSSLELGDSALYFCASSVGPDMNTEAFFGQGTRLTVV.

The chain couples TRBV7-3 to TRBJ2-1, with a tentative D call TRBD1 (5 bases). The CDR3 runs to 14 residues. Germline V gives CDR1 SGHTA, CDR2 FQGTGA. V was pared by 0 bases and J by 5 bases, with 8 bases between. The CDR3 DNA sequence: TGTGCCAGCAGCTTAACGACAGATCACAATGAGCAGTTCTTC. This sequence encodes CASSLTTDHNEQFF.

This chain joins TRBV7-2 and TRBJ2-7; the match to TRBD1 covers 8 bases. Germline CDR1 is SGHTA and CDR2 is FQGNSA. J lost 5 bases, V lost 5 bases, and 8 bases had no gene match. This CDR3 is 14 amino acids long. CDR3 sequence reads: CASSPMTGDHEQYF. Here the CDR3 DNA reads TGTGCCAGCAGCCCTATGACAGGGGACCACGAGCAGTACTTC.

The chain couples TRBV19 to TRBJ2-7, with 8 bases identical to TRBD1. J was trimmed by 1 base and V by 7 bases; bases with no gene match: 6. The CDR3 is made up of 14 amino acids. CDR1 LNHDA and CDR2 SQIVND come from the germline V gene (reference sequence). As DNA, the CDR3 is TGTGCCAGTACCGTCGGGACAGGATCCTACGAGCAGTACTTC. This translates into CASTVGTGSYEQYF.